Listed here are 14 T cell receptor beta chains from one sample, sequenced in a study of cytomegalovirus exposure and HLA in healthy donors. Both 60 Vbeta primers and 13 Jbeta primers went into the PCR. Repertoires were generated with immunoSEQ multiplex PCR, while TCRdb's copy carries only in-frame clones and drops some. In the table there are around 150,000 clones, roughly 70% of which are singletons. Sequenced: PBMCs. The receptors derive from a man aged 35 to 55 in good health and CMV-seropositive.

This clone was counted a single time. V is TRBV4-1 and J is TRBJ1-6, with a tentative D call TRBD1 (6 bases). The CDR3 loop spans 13 amino acids. The V gene lost 3 bases and the J gene lost 8 bases, with 8 bases spanning the gap. Germline CDR1 and CDR2: MGHRA and YSYEKL. The DNA of the CDR3 is TGCGCCAGCAGCCAGCCAGGGGATTCACCCCTCCACTTT. Amino acids: CASSQPGDSPLHF.

A single count supports this clone. The chain is built from TRBV15 and TRBJ1-1, with D hard to call. V lost 0 bases, J lost 1 base, and 9 bases lay in between. In germline, CDR1 is LNHNV, CDR2 YYDKDF (reference sequence). This CDR3 has 15 amino acids. The CDR3 DNA reads as TGTGCCACCAGCAGAGATCTCGCAGGGAACACTGAAGCTTTCTTT. Translating it yields CATSRDLAGNTEAFF.

The chain joins TRBV15 to TRBJ1-2, with 10 bases that match TRBD1. This CDR3 comprises 14 residues. The V gene end was trimmed by 0 bases and the J gene end by 7 bases; junction bases not matched to a gene: 2. Germline lookup yields CDR1 LNHNV and CDR2 YYDKDF (reference sequence). The CDR3, as DNA: TGTGCCACCAGCAGAGAGGGGACAGGGGTTGGCTACACCTTC. It specifies CATSREGTGVGYTF.

Points on this clone: In this CDR3 the conserved last residue, phenylalanine or tryptophan, is missing, so a read error is likely. V is TRBV27 and J is TRBJ1-2; D not certain. The CDR3 covers 12 residues. From germline, CDR1 is MNHEY and CDR2 SMNVEV (reference sequence). With 5 bases removed from V and 0 bases from J, the gap between germline ends came to 4 bases. CDR3 bases: TGTGCCAGCAGTATGGCTAACTATGGCTACACCTCC. Protein product: CASSMANYGYTS.

Of note for this clone: One end of the junction is discordant with germline, which a read error may explain. The chain recombines TRBV7-7 with TRBJ2-3, with TRBD2 as a possible D gene (6 bases). The CDR3 sequence is 15 residues long. The germline CDR1 and CDR2 sequences are SSHAT and FNYEAQ (reference sequence). In DNA form, the CDR3 reads TGTGCTAGCAGCCTCGGGGGACCGTCCACAGATACGCAGTATTTT. Translating it yields CASSLGGPSTDTQYF. The full variable domain, with the rest looked up from reference TRBV7-7 and TRBJ2-3, is GAGVSQSPRYKVTKRGQDVTLRCDPISSHATLYWYQQALGQGPEFLTYFNYEAQPDKSGLPSDRFSAERPEGSISTLTIQRTEQRDSAMYRCASSLGGPSTDTQYFGPGTRLTVL.

This chain links TRBV4-1 with TRBJ2-7; D gene uncertain. CDR3 size: 13 residues. Germline values: CDR1 MGHRA, CDR2 YSYEKL. V lost 2 bases and J 2 bases, leaving 7 bases between the germline ends. In nucleotides, the CDR3 is TGCGCCAGCAGCCAAAGGCGGACCTACGAGCAGTACTTC. This gives the protein CASSQRRTYEQYF.

The genes are TRBV5-4 and TRBJ2-5; D gene uncertain. V gave up 0 bases and J gave up 5 bases, with 8 bases separating them. This CDR3 region has 13 residues. Per the germline V gene, CDR1 is SGHNT and CDR2 is YYREEE (reference sequence). CDR3 protein: CASSLEREETQYF. The DNA of the CDR3 is TGTGCCAGCAGCTTGGAACGTGAGGAGACCCAGTACTTC.

The rearrangement joins TRBV7-2 to TRBJ2-5; TRBD2 aligns across 11 bases. CDR1 and CDR2 (germline): SGHTA, FQGNSA. The CDR3 is made up of 16 amino acids. V lost 1 base and J lost 1; bases outside the gene matches: 2. The CDR3 protein is CASSLGSGGVQETQYF. DNA of the CDR3: TGTGCCAGCAGCTTAGGTAGCGGGGGGGTCCAAGAGACCCAGTACTTC.

This clone was counted only a few times. The gene calls are TRBV11-2 and TRBJ2-7, with TRBD1 matching 7 bases. Unmatched junction bases numbered 11, after V lost 4 bases and J lost 2 bases. Germline CDR1 is SGHAT and CDR2 is FQNNGV. This CDR3 is built from 16 residues. CDR3 sequence: CASSSRQGTTPYEQYF. CDR3 DNA sequence: TGTGCCAGCAGCTCCCGACAGGGAACTACACCCTACGAGCAGTACTTC.

The J gene is TRBJ1-1, the V gene TRBV2, with D tentatively TRBD1 (6 bases). Germline V gene lookup returns CDR1 SNHLY and CDR2 FYNNEI. This CDR3 is 14 amino acids long. V was pared by 7 bases and J by 7 bases, with 19 bases between. As DNA, the CDR3 is TGTGCCAGCAACACGGGGGGGGGCTTTAGTGAAGCTTTCTTT. Its translation: CASNTGGGFSEAFF. The full variable domain, in which reference TRBV2 and TRBJ1-1 provide the parts outside the CDR3, is EPEVTQTPSHQVTQMGQEVILRCVPISNHLYFYWYRQILGQKVEFLVSFYNNEISEKSEIFDDQFSVERPDGSNFTLKIRSTKLEDSAMYFCASNTGGGFSEAFFGQGTRLTVV.

The chain employs TRBV4-1 and TRBJ1-3; 9 nucleotides agree with TRBD1. Germline V CDR1 and CDR2: MGHRA, YSYEKL. CDR3 size: 17 residues. Trimming cost V 8 bases and J 0 bases; bases outside gene matches: 11. CDR3: CASSEEQGAHSGNTIYF. The CDR3 DNA sequence: TGCGCCAGCTCGGAGGAACAGGGGGCTCACTCTGGAAACACCATATATTTT.

In its sample, this clone was seen a few times. The chain joins TRBV19 to TRBJ2-7; no definite D call. V was trimmed by 6 bases and J by 1 base, leaving 16 bases between them. Germline V gene sequence: CDR1 LNHDA, CDR2 SQIVND (reference sequence). The CDR3 has 15 residues. The CDR3 reads CASSSASGRSYEQYF. The CDR3 DNA sequence: TGTGCCAGTAGCTCCGCGTCAGGCAGATCCTACGAGCAGTACTTC.

This clone showed up just once. The chain combines TRBV5-4 with TRBJ1-1, with TRBD1 identical over 7 bases. Germline loops: CDR1 SGHNT, CDR2 YYREEE (reference sequence). The V and J ends lost 4 bases and 1 base, in that order; junction bases with no gene match: 7. CDR3 size: 15 residues. CDR3 region: CASSARRDRNTEAFF. The CDR3 bases are TGTGCCAGCAGCGCGCGCCGGGACAGGAACACTGAAGCTTTCTTT.

This clone showed up just a few times. This sequence joins TRBV20-1 and TRBJ2-1; 7 bases align to TRBD1. In germline, CDR1 is DFQATT, CDR2 SNEGSKA (reference sequence). Germline trimming cut 5 bases from V and 13 bases from J; bases unmatched to any gene: 5. This CDR3 spans 10 amino acids. The CDR3 protein is CSAVRDRQFF. The CDR3 DNA is TGCAGTGCTGTCCGGGACAGACAGTTCTTC.